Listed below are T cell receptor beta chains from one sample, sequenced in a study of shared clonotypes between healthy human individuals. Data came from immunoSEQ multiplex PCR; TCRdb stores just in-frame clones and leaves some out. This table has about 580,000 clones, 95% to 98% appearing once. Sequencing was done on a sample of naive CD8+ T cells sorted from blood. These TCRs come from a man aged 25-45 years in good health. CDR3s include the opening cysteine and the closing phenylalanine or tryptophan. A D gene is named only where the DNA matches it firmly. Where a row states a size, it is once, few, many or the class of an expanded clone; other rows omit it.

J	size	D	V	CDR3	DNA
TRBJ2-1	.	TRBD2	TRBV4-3	CASSRGGAYNEQFF	TGCGCCAGCAGTCGTGGGGGGGCCTACAATGAGCAGTTCTTC
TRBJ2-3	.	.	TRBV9	CASAPIEVTDTQYF	TGTGCCAGCGCCCCGATTGAAGTCACAGATACGCAGTATTTT
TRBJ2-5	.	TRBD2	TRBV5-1	CASSLAAAGTQETQYF	TGCGCCAGCAGCTTGGCGGCAGCGGGGACCCAAGAGACCCAGTACTTC
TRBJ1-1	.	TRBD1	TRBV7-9	CASSSRQGESLTEAFF	TGTGCCAGCAGCTCCCGACAGGGAGAGAGCCTCACTGAAGCTTTCTTT
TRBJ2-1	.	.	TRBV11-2	CASSLLDPEQFF	TGTGCCAGCAGCTTACTCGATCCTGAGCAGTTCTTC
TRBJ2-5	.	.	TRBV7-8	CASSPGTSETQYF	TGTGCCAGCAGCCCAGGGACATCCGAGACCCAGTACTTC
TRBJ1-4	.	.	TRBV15	CATSQTGFWDKEKLFF	TGTGCCACCAGCCAAACCGGGTTCTGGGACAAAGAAAAACTGTTTTTT
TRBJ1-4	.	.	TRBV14	CASSHLNGVNEKLFF	TGTGCCAGCAGCCACCTAAATGGGGTAAATGAAAAACTGTTTTTT
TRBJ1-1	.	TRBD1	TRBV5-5	CASSAGTENTEAFF	TGTGCCAGCAGCGCCGGGACAGAGAACACTGAAGCTTTCTTT
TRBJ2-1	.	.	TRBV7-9	CASSSSGNEQFF	TGTGCCAGCAGCTCGTCGGGGAATGAGCAGTTCTTC
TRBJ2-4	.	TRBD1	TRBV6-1	CASSELWRTGQVQYF	TGTGCCAGCAGTGAATTGTGGAGGACAGGGCAAGTTCAGTACTTC
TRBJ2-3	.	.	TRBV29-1	CSVTGQGDTQYF	TGCAGCGTAACGGGCCAGGGAGATACGCAGTATTTT
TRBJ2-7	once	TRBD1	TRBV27	CASSRGTGGLAYEQYF	TGTGCCAGCAGCCGAGGGACAGGGGGCTTGGCCTACGAGCAGTACTTC
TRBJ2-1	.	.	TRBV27	CASSLSFRVPYNEQFF	TGTGCCAGCAGTTTATCCTTTAGGGTCCCCTACAATGAGCAGTTCTTC
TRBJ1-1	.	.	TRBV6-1	CASTGRVGTEAFF	TGTGCCAGCACAGGGAGGGTTGGGACTGAAGCTTTCTTT
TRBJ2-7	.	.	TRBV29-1	CSVVRDTSYEQYF	TGCAGCGTTGTAAGGGACACCTCCTACGAGCAGTACTTC
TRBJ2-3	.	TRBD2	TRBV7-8	CASSHRTSGVSTDTQYF	TGTGCCAGCAGCCACCGGACTAGCGGGGTCAGCACAGATACGCAGTATTTT
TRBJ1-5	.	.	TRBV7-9	CAIEPLSNQPQHF	TGTGCCATTGAACCCCTCAGCAATCAGCCCCAGCATTTT
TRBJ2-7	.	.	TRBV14	CASSLIGSTEQYF	TGTGCCAGCAGCCTTATAGGGAGCACCGAGCAGTACTTC
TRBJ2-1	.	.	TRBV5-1	CASSLRQGIYNEQFF	TGCGCCAGCAGCTTGCGGCAGGGAATCTACAATGAGCAGTTCTTC
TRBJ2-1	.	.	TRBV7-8	CASSRDGDEQFF	TGTGCCAGCAGTCGTGATGGGGATGAGCAGTTCTTC
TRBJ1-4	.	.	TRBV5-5	CASSLATTLNEKLFF	TGTGCCAGCAGCTTGGCGACAACGTTGAATGAAAAACTGTTTTTT
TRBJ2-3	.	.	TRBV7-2	CASSSPAAAESTDTQYF	TGTGCCAGCAGCTCCCCCGCTGCTGCGGAGAGCACAGATACGCAGTATTTT
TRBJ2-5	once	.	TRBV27	CASSDLTRKTQYF	TGTGCCAGCAGTGACTTGACTAGGAAGACCCAGTACTTC
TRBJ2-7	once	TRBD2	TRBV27	CASRGLADSYEQYF	TGTGCCAGCAGGGGGCTAGCGGACTCCTACGAGCAGTACTTC
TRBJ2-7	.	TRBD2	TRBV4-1	CASSQGLAGGYYEQYF	TGCGCCAGCAGCCAAGGACTAGCGGGAGGTTACTACGAGCAGTACTTC
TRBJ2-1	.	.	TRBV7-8	CASSRTEGSYNEQFF	TGTGCCAGCAGCCGGACGGAGGGCTCCTACAATGAGCAGTTCTTC
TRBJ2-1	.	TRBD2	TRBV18	CASSPAGGEYGDEQFF	TGTGCCAGCTCACCGGCGGGAGGAGAGTATGGCGATGAGCAGTTCTTC
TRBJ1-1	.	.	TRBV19	CASSIGTFTEAFF	TGTGCCAGTAGTATAGGGACTTTCACTGAAGCTTTCTTT
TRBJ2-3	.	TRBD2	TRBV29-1	CSVSGLAGDTQYF	TGCAGCGTTTCCGGACTAGCGGGAGATACGCAGTATTTT
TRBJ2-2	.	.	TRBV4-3	CASSPENTGELFF	TGCGCCAGCAGCCCAGAAAACACCGGGGAGCTGTTTTTT
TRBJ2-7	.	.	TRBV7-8	CASSLVDEQYF	TGTGCCAGCAGCTTAGTTGACGAGCAGTACTTC
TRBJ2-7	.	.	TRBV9	CASSPSGRSREQYF	TGTGCCAGCAGCCCCTCGGGCCGATCCCGCGAGCAGTACTTC
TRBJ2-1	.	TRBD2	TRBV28	CASSPEDGREFYNEQFF	TGTGCCAGCAGCCCCGAGGACGGGCGGGAGTTTTACAATGAGCAGTTCTTC
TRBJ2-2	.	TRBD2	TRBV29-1	CSVSGLAGVTINTGELFF	TGCAGCGTTTCGGGACTAGCGGGAGTCACCATCAACACCGGGGAGCTGTTTTTT
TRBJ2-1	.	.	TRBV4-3	CASSQDKGNEQFF	TGCGCCAGCAGCCAAGATAAGGGAAATGAGCAGTTCTTC
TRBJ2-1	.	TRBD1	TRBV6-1	CASRTGYNEQFF	TGTGCCAGCAGGACAGGGTACAATGAGCAGTTCTTC
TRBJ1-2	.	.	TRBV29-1	CSVESREMYGYTF	TGCAGCGTTGAGTCGAGGGAAATGTATGGCTACACCTTC
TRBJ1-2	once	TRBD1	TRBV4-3	CASSPNDRDKLQNYGYTF	TGCGCCAGCTCTCCCAACGACAGGGATAAACTTCAAAACTATGGCTACACCTTC
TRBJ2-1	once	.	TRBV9	CASSAGQASYNEQFF	TGTGCCAGCAGCGCGGGACAAGCATCCTACAATGAGCAGTTCTTC
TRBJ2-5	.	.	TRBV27	CASTPAGRGTQYF	TGTGCCAGCACCCCGGCAGGGCGGGGGACCCAGTACTTC
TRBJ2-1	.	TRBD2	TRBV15	CATVRAGGSYNEQFF	TGTGCCACCGTCCGGGCGGGAGGTAGCTACAATGAGCAGTTCTTC
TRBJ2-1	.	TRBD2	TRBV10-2	CASSELAGSFNNEQFF	TGCGCCAGCAGTGAGTTAGCGGGAAGTTTCAACAATGAGCAGTTCTTC
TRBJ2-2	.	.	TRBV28	CASSPLEGHRELFF	TGTGCCAGCAGTCCTCTTGAAGGGCATCGGGAGCTGTTTTTT
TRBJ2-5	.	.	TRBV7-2	CASSLDQTAETQYF	TGTGCCAGCAGCTTGGACCAGACGGCAGAGACCCAGTACTTC
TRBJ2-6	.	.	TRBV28	CASRWTSGANVLTF	TGTGCCAGCAGGTGGACGTCTGGGGCCAACGTCCTGACTTTC
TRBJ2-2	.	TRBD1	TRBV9	CASSVEGQGHTGELFF	TGTGCCAGCAGCGTAGAGGGACAGGGTCACACCGGGGAGCTGTTTTTT
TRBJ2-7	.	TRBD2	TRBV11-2	CASSYGLAGGGSYEQYF	TGTGCCAGCAGCTATGGACTAGCGGGAGGAGGGTCCTACGAGCAGTACTTC
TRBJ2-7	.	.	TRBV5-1	CASSLGSSYEQYF	TGCGCCAGCAGCCTAGGGTCCTCCTACGAGCAGTACTTC
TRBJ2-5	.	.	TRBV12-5	CASGLVDSLGGQETQYF	TGTGCTAGTGGTTTGGTAGACAGTTTGGGCGGCCAAGAGACCCAGTACTTC
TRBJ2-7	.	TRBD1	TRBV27	CASSLGQGATVEQYF	TGTGCCAGCAGTTTAGGACAGGGGGCGACGGTCGAGCAGTACTTC
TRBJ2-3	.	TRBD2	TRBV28	CASSSSGGPGADTQYF	TGTGCCAGCAGTTCCTCGGGAGGGCCGGGGGCAGATACGCAGTATTTT
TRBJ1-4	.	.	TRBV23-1	CASQRDGTANEKLFF	TGCGCCAGCCAGCGGGACGGAACTGCTAATGAAAAACTGTTTTTT